Reported below is one T cell receptor beta chain. CDR1 and CDR2 (germline): SGHRS, YFSETQ. V dropped 6 bases and J dropped 0 bases, with 21 bases sitting between them. There are 18 residues in the CDR3. The data are from a study of identical twins. TCRdb fed the 5' RACE reads into MiXCR, producing one record per CDR3 protein. This sample has about 920,000 distinct CDR3 sequences, with around an eighth found just once. These data were likewise used in another study, on yellow fever vaccine responses in identical twins.

The sequence derives from a woman younger than 30 in good health. Sequencing was performed on PBMCs. The chain carries TRBV5-1 and TRBJ2-2; tentatively, D is TRBD2 (6 bases). The CDR3 sequence: CASKTVDSGRTNTGELFF. The CDR3 DNA is TGCGCCAGCAAAACCGTTGATAGCGGTAGAACGAACACCGGGGAGCTGTTTTTT.